These 19 T cell receptor beta chains were sequenced from one sample in a study of tumor and adjacent non-tumor tissue in lung cancer. This sample's RNA came from whole unsorted tissue. Distant lung tissue was collected more than 3 cm away from the tumor edge. TCRbeta libraries were built with three rounds of nested PCR, modified from ARM-PCR. TCRdb passed the multiplex PCR reads through MiXCR, listing each CDR3 protein once. The sample includes 65,000 to 85,000 distinct CDR3 sequences, around 80% of them seen just once. Sample: distant non-tumor lung tissue. The receptor source for this set is a man aged 55-75 years with non-small cell lung cancer.

This clonotype was seen just once. At one of its ends the junction is not consistent with the germline gene, which may arise from a read error. This sequence joins TRBV20-1 and TRBJ2-1, with a possible D match to TRBD2 (6 bases). The CDR3 runs 14 residues. Germline CDR1 DFQATT, CDR2 SNEGSKA (reference sequence). CDR3 in amino acids: CRARLTGDGNEQFF. The DNA for the CDR3 is TGCAGAGCTAGACTAACGGGAGATGGCAATGAGCAGTTCTTC.

About this clonotype itself: The final CDR3 position lacks the conserved phenylalanine or tryptophan, pointing to a likely read error. CDR3 nucleotides: TGTGCCATCAGCGAAGGAAGGTCGGAGACCCAGTACCTC. The encoded protein is CAISEGRSETQYL. The V call is TRBV11-2, the J call TRBJ2-5; no reliable D call. The CDR3 loop spans 13 amino acids. Looked up from germline, CDR1 is SGHAT and CDR2 is FQNNGV.

The table lists this clonotype with a count of one. This chain connects TRBV10-3 to TRBJ2-5; 7 bases are shared with TRBD2. This CDR3 region has 13 residues. Germline values: CDR1 ENHRY, CDR2 SYGVKD. V gave up 10 bases and J gave up 4 bases; unmatched junction bases: 9. The CDR3 nucleotides read TGTGCCACCCGCCCGGGGGAGGGAGAGACCCAGTACTTC. This sequence encodes CATRPGEGETQYF.

The rearrangement uses TRBV29-1 and TRBJ2-1, with TRBD1 identical over 9 bases. The CDR3 consists of 15 residues. The V gene end was trimmed by 7 bases and the J gene end by 2 bases; junction bases not matched to a gene: 9. Germline V gene sequence: CDR1 SQVTM, CDR2 ANQGSEA. The CDR3: CSADLTGGTYNEQFF. As DNA, the CDR3 is TGCAGCGCAGACCTGACAGGGGGTACCTACAATGAGCAGTTCTTC.

As for this clonotype: Sequence at one end of the junction differs from germline and may be a read error. This chain connects TRBV6-2 or TRBV6-3 to TRBJ2-7; tentative D call: TRBD1 (6 bases). The CDR3 extends over 12 amino acids. Germline V gene lookup returns CDR1 MNHEY and CDR2 SVGEGT. The CDR3 nucleotides read TGTGACAGCAGCTACGAGGGGGACGAGCAGTACTTC. Protein product: CDSSYEGDEQYF.

A word on this clonotype: The junction departs from germline at one end; a sequencing error may be responsible. This chain links TRBV29-1 with TRBJ2-7; 7 positions agree with TRBD1. The CDR3 totals 12 residues. Germline V gene sequence: CDR1 SQVTM, CDR2 ANQGSEA. CDR3 in DNA: TGCAGCACCAGACAGGGTAGCTACGAGCAATACTTC. Protein: CSTRQGSYEQYF.

Worth noting for this clonotype: A read error is possible here, since a much larger clone lies one base away. The V and J genes are TRBV11-2 and TRBJ2-7; D gene unclear. Germline V gene sequence: CDR1 SGHAT, CDR2 FQNNGV. The CDR3 is 12 amino acids. CDR3 nucleotides: TGTGCCAACAGCTTAGGGTACTACGAGCAGTACTTC. Its protein product is CANSLGYYEQYF.

Regarding this clonotype: The junction departs from germline at one end; a sequencing error may be responsible. The chain carries TRBV12-3 or TRBV12-4 and TRBJ2-2; D possibly corresponds to TRBD2 (5 bases). CDR3 size: 14 residues. CDR3 DNA sequence: TGTACCAGCATCCTTAACCGAGGAGGCGGGGAGCTGTTTTTT. Translating gives CTSILNRGGGELFF.

Comments on this clonotype: The CDR3 ends on some other residue instead of the conserved phenylalanine or tryptophan, so this is likely a read error. The DNA is left out, because the CDR3 cannot be placed on it with certainty; the CDR3 is given as TCRdb lists it. The chain is built from TRBV29-1 and TRBJ2-7; TRBD1 is the table's D call, not checked against the DNA. From germline, CDR1 is SQVTM and CDR2 ANQGSEA. The CDR3 is made up of 15 amino acids, end residues included. The CDR3 loop is CSATWGGTGFPRAVL.

On this clonotype: One end of the junction does not line up with germline, which may come from a read error. CDR3 amino acids: CASNLLGGNIIYF. The CDR3 DNA reads as TGTGCCAGCAACCTACTTGGAGGAAACATCATATATTTT. This chain joins TRBV13 and TRBJ1-3, with D hard to call. The CDR3 length is 13 residues. Looked up from germline, CDR1 is PRHDT and CDR2 is FYEKMQ (reference sequence).

As regards this clonotype: An end of the junction differs from the germline gene, which may be a read error. This chain links TRBV30 with TRBJ2-1; D possibly corresponds to TRBD1 (6 bases). Germline V gene sequence: CDR1 GTSNPN, CDR2 SVGIG (reference sequence). The length of the CDR3 is 14 residues. The CDR3 nucleotides are TGTGCCTGCAACTTCAGGGGCCTGGGCAATGAGCACTTCTTC. This gives the protein CACNFRGLGNEHFF.

About this clonotype: A read error may be the cause here, since a much bigger clone is one base away. V is TRBV5-1 and J is TRBJ2-1; TRBD2 might be the D (6 bases). V dropped 0 bases and J dropped 16 bases, with 17 bases sitting between them. This CDR3 has 13 residues. Germline loops: CDR1 SGHRS, CDR2 YFSETQ. CDR3 DNA sequence: TGCGCCAGCAGCTTGGATTCACTCGGGAGCCGCTTCTTC. It yields the protein CASSLDSLGSRFF.

In the case of this clonotype: This may come from a read error, since a much larger clone is one base off. Here the CDR3 DNA reads TGCAGTGCCGAGACCGACTCCAGGGAAAAATCCTATGGCTACATCTTC. Its translation is CSAETDSREKSYGYIF. V gene TRBV20-1 combines with J gene TRBJ1-2; weak D call: TRBD1 (5 bases). Germline lookup yields CDR1 DFQATT and CDR2 SNEGSKA (reference sequence). This CDR3 has 16 amino acids.

In the case of this clonotype: A much larger clonotype is one base distant, so this may be a read error. The chain joins TRBV28 to TRBJ2-1; the match to TRBD2 covers 9 bases. V lost 7 bases, J lost 9 bases, and 16 bases stayed unmatched. The CDR3 totals 16 residues. Germline lookup yields CDR1 MDHEN and CDR2 SYDVKM. The CDR3 region is CASNSVGSGRSSEQFF. Here the CDR3 DNA reads TGTGCCAGCAATTCCGTGGGTAGCGGGAGAAGTAGTGAGCAGTTCTTC.

A word on this clonotype: Relative to the germline gene, one junction end is altered; a read error may explain this. The rearrangement links TRBV28 to TRBJ1-2, with D unclear. Germline CDR1 MDHEN, CDR2 SYDVKM. The CDR3 consists of 12 residues. The CDR3 region has the DNA TGTGCCTGCAACCCATTGAGGGATGGCTACACTTTC. It yields the protein CACNPLRDGYTF.

In the case of this clonotype: A read error is likely, as this CDR3 ends without the conserved phenylalanine or tryptophan. Because the CDR3's place on the DNA is in doubt, the DNA is left out and the CDR3 is given as listed by TCRdb. The chain uses TRBV13 and TRBJ2-3. The CDR3 is 15 amino acids long, termini counted. The germline gives CDR1 PRHDT, CDR2 FYEKMQ (reference sequence). CDR3 sequence: CASSLARQNTDTQYS.

This clonotype was seen many times. This rearrangement joins TRBV29-1 to TRBJ2-7, with D perhaps TRBD2 (6 bases). Trimming took 3 bases from V and 5 from J, leaving 17 bases between them. Germline lookup yields CDR1 SQVTM and CDR2 ANQGSEA. The CDR3 runs to 14 residues. The CDR3 reads CSVESGPRGNEQYF. DNA for the CDR3: TGCAGCGTTGAGTCTGGACCACGGGGGAACGAGCAGTACTTC.

This clonotype was recorded a few times. Since a much larger clone is just one base distant, this may be a read error. The chain links TRBV5-1 to TRBJ2-2; TRBD2 matches 15 bases. CDR3 length equals 16 residues. The V and J ends lost 6 bases and 6 bases, in that order; junction bases with no gene match: 6. Per the germline V gene, CDR1 is SGHRS and CDR2 is YFSETQ. In DNA form, the CDR3 reads TGCGCCAGCAACTCAGGACTAGCGGGAGGGTCCGGGGAGCTGTTTTTT. This codes for CASNSGLAGGSGELFF.

As to this clonotype: The CDR3 does not close with the conserved phenylalanine or tryptophan, likely indicating a read error. The J gene is TRBJ2-4, the V gene TRBV28; perhaps TRBD2 as D (5 bases). This CDR3 region has 15 residues. The germline CDR1 and CDR2 sequences are MDHEN and SYDVKM. This chain's CDR3 is CASSLYALAKNTQYS. The DNA of the CDR3 is TGTGCCAGCAGTTTATACGCCCTAGCCAAAAACACTCAGTACTCC.